These 14 T cell receptor beta chains came from one sample sequenced in a study of blood T cell repertoires in COVID-19. The table came from immunoSEQ multiplex PCR; TCRdb's copy has only in-frame clones and leaves some out. This sample has 90,000 to 110,000 clones, with around 80% found just once. Sample: peripheral blood. Receptors were obtained from a human donor in a cohort sampled during active or convalescent COVID-19.

The chain employs TRBV3-1 (or the pseudogene TRBV3-2) and TRBJ2-7; unclear D gene. This CDR3 is 13 amino acids long. V lost 3 bases to trimming and J lost 4 bases, with 10 bases between them. Germline V lookup: CDR1 LGHDT, CDR2 YNNKEL (reference sequence). CDR3 region: CASSQLAAYEQYF. Here the CDR3 DNA reads TGTGCCAGCAGCCAGTTGGCGGCTTACGAGCAGTACTTC.

The J gene is TRBJ1-2, the V gene TRBV2; D remains unclear. Trimming pared 0 bases from V and 6 bases from J, leaving 11 bases between. The CDR3 has 14 amino acids. Per the germline V gene, CDR1 is SNHLY and CDR2 is FYNNEI. DNA of the CDR3: TGTGCCAGCAGTGAAGCGCGGGGTTTGGATGGCTACACCTTC. Translating it yields CASSEARGLDGYTF.

The chain employs TRBV4-3 and TRBJ2-7, with 10 nucleotides matching TRBD2. The germline CDR1 and CDR2 sequences are LGHNA and YSLEER. V lost 0 bases, J lost 4 bases, and 12 bases stayed unmatched. CDR3 size: 18 residues. CDR3 protein: CASSQDLAGAGFVYEQYF. CDR3 DNA sequence: TGCGCCAGCAGCCAAGATCTAGCGGGAGCCGGTTTTGTTTACGAGCAGTACTTC.

V is TRBV7-2 and J is TRBJ1-6; possible D gene TRBD1, 6 bases. Germline values: CDR1 SGHTA, CDR2 FQGNSA. The CDR3 totals 14 residues. V lost 7 bases and J lost 7, with 14 bases in between. CDR3 in amino acids: CASTSPGQNSPLHF. CDR3 DNA sequence: TGTGCCAGCACCAGCCCGGGACAAAATTCACCCCTCCACTTT. Filled out from reference TRBV7-2 and TRBJ1-6, the complete variable domain reads GAGVSQSPSNKVTEKGKDVELRCDPISGHTALYWYRQSLGQGLEFLIYFQGNSAPDKSGLPSDRFSAERTGGSVSTLTIQRTQQEDSAVYLCASTSPGQNSPLHFGNGTRLTVT.

The V and J genes are TRBV29-1 and TRBJ2-7; tentative D call: TRBD2 (6 bases). The V gene's germline CDR1 is SQVTM and CDR2 ANQGSEA. V was shortened by 5 bases and J by 0 bases, with 11 bases between the two germline ends. This CDR3 region has 13 residues. DNA of the CDR3: TGCAGCGTTAATCGGGGGTACTCCTACGAGCAGTACTTC. This codes for CSVNRGYSYEQYF.

The V call is TRBV27, the J call TRBJ1-4; the match to TRBD1 covers 7 bases. This CDR3 is 16 amino acids long. Germline V lookup: CDR1 MNHEY, CDR2 SMNVEV (reference sequence). V lost 5 bases, J lost 3 bases, and 9 bases stayed unmatched. This CDR3 reads CASSPYVGQANEKLFF. CDR3 DNA sequence: TGTGCCAGCAGTCCCTACGTCGGACAGGCTAATGAAAAACTGTTTTTT.

The chain couples TRBV5-6 to TRBJ1-4; 9 bases are shared with TRBD1. Germline trimming cut 4 bases from V and 6 bases from J; bases unmatched to any gene: 1. CDR3 length equals 13 residues. The germline gives CDR1 SGHDT, CDR2 YYEEEE. The CDR3, as DNA: TGTGCCAGCAGCCGGGACAGGGATGAAAAACTGTTTTTT. This encodes CASSRDRDEKLFF.

V usage is TRBV13 and J usage is TRBJ2-3; 8 bases align to TRBD2. Germline V gene data show CDR1 as PRHDT and CDR2 as FYEKMQ (reference sequence). The CDR3 length is 16 residues. V trimming: 4 bases; J trimming: 0 bases; junction bases outside the gene matches: 6. The CDR3 DNA reads TGTGCCAGCAGCTCACTAGCGGACGTTAGCACAGATACGCAGTATTTT. Translating gives CASSSLADVSTDTQYF. Full variable domain (rest looked up from reference TRBV13 and TRBJ2-3): AAGVIQSPRHLIKEKRETATLKCYPIPRHDTVYWYQQGPGQDPQFLISFYEKMQSDKGSIPDRFSAQQFSDYHSELNMSSLELGDSALYFCASSSLADVSTDTQYFGPGTRLTVL.

This chain connects TRBV11-2 to TRBJ1-2, with D maybe TRBD1 (5 bases). V lost 5 bases and J 2 bases, leaving 15 bases between the germline ends. The CDR3 has 15 residues. Germline CDR1 and CDR2: SGHAT and FQNNGV. This CDR3 is CASSTRGGLNYGYTF. CDR3 nucleotides: TGTGCCAGCAGCACGAGGGGAGGGCTCAACTATGGCTACACCTTC.

The rearrangement uses TRBV6-2 or TRBV6-3 and TRBJ1-1, with TRBD1 matching over 7 bases. This CDR3 region has 13 residues. CDR1 and CDR2 from the germline V gene are MNHEY and SVGEGT. V lost 5 bases, J lost 4 bases, and 4 bases stayed unmatched. CDR3 amino acids: CASSQQGRTEAFF. The CDR3, as DNA: TGTGCCAGCAGTCAACAGGGGCGCACTGAAGCTTTCTTT.

The CDR3 region is CASSLTPGPGLFSDYGYTF. The CDR3 DNA reads TGCGCCAGCAGCCTCACTCCAGGCCCCGGATTGTTTTCGGACTATGGCTACACCTTC. V usage is TRBV5-1 and J usage is TRBJ1-2, with D uncertain. The CDR3 is 19 amino acids. V shed 4 bases and J shed 3 bases, with 28 bases lying between them. Germline CDR1 and CDR2: SGHRS and YFSETQ.

The chain combines TRBV11-2 with TRBJ2-7, with unresolved D. The CDR3 runs 14 residues. V was pared by 0 bases and J by 0 bases, with 6 bases between. Germline-derived CDR1 and CDR2 are SGHAT and FQNNGV. In nucleotides, the CDR3 is TGTGCCAGCAGCTTAGAGCGAAACTCCTACGAGCAGTACTTC. Its protein is CASSLERNSYEQYF.

This clone was picked up a small number of times. The chain joins TRBV28 to TRBJ2-3, with 8 bases matching TRBD1. CDR1 is MDHEN, CDR2 SYDVKM, per germline. Germline trimming cut 2 bases from V and 1 base from J; bases unmatched to any gene: 5. This CDR3 region has 16 residues. CDR3 sequence (DNA): TGTGCCAGCAGTTTACGCGGACAGGGTCGCACAGATACGCAGTATTTT. This codes for CASSLRGQGRTDTQYF.

This clone was found once. The chain has TRBV5-1 and TRBJ2-1; TRBD2 aligns across 11 bases. Trimming took 0 bases from V and 8 from J; bases not matched to a gene: 10. CDR3 length: 17 residues. The V gene's germline CDR1 is SGHRS and CDR2 YFSETQ. This CDR3 is CASSLAVVSGRADEQFF. The CDR3, as DNA: TGCGCCAGCAGCTTGGCGGTGGTTAGCGGGAGGGCCGATGAGCAGTTCTTC.